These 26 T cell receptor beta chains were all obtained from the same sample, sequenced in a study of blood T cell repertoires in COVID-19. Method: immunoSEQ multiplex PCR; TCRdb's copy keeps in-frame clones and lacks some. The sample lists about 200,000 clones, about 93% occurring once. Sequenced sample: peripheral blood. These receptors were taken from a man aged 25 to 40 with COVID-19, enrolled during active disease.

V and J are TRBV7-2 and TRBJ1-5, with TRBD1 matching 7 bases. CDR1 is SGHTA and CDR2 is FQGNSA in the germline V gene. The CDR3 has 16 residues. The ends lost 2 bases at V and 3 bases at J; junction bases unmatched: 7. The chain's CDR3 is CASSLTAGGNNQPQHF. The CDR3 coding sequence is TGTGCCAGCAGCTTAACCGCAGGGGGTAACAATCAGCCCCAGCATTTT.

The CDR3 DNA reads TGTGCCAGTAGTATATTGGCGGCAGCAACTCGCTATGGCTACACCTTC. It codes for CASSILAAATRYGYTF. The chain links TRBV19 to TRBJ1-2, with D uncertain. CDR1 is LNHDA and CDR2 is SQIVND in the germline V gene (reference sequence). Trimming left V 2 bases short and J 4 bases short, with 17 bases between. The CDR3 is made up of 16 amino acids.

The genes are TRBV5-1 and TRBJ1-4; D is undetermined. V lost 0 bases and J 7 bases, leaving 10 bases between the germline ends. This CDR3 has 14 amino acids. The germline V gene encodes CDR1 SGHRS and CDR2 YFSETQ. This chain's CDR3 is CASSLAQRAEKLFF. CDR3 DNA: TGCGCCAGCAGCTTGGCGCAGCGGGCTGAAAAACTGTTTTTT.

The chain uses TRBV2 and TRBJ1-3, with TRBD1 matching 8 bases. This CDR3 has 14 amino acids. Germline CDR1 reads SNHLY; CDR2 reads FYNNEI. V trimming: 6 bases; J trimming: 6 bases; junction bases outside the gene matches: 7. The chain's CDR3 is CASRSTGAENTIYF. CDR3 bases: TGTGCCAGCAGGTCGACAGGGGCCGAAAACACCATATATTTT.

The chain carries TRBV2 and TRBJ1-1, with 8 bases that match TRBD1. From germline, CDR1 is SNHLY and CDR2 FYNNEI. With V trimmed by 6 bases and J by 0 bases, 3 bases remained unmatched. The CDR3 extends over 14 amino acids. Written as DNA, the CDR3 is TGTGCCAGCAGGGGACAGGCGGTGAACACTGAAGCTTTCTTT. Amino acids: CASRGQAVNTEAFF.

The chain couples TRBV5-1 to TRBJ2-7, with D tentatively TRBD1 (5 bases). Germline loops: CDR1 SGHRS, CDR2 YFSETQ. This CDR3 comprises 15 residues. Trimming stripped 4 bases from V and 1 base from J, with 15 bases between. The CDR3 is CASSRGQPQSYEQYF. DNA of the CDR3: TGCGCCAGCAGCAGAGGACAACCCCAATCCTACGAGCAGTACTTC. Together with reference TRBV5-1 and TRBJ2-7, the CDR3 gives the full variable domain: KAGVTQTPRYLIKTRGQQVTLSCSPISGHRSVSWYQQTPGQGLQFLFEYFSETQRNKGNFPGRFSGRQFSNSRSEMNVSTLELGDSALYLCASSRGQPQSYEQYFGPGTRLTVT.

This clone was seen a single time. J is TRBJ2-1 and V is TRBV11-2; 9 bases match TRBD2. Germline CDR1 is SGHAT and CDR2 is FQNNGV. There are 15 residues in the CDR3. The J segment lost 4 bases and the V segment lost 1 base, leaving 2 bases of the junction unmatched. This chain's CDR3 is CASSLGGGVYNEQFF. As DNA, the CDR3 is TGTGCCAGCAGCTTAGGCGGGGGGGTGTACAATGAGCAGTTCTTC.

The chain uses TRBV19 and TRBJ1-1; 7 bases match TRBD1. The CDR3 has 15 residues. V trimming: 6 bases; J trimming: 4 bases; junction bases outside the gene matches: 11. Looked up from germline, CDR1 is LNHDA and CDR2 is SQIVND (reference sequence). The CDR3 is CASSLYTGASTEAFF. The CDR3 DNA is TGTGCCAGTAGCCTATACACAGGGGCCAGCACTGAAGCTTTCTTT.

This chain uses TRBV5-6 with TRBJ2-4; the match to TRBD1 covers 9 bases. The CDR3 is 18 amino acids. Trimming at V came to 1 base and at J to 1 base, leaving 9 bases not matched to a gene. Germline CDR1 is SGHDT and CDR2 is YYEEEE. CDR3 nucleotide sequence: TGTGCCAGCAGCTTGCGGAACAGGGGGCACCGGGCCAAAAACATTCAGTACTTC. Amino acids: CASSLRNRGHRAKNIQYF.

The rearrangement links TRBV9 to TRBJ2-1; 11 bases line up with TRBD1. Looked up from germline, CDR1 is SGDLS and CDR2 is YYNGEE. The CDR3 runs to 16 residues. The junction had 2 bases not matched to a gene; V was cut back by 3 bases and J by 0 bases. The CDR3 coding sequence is TGTGCCAGCAGCGCGGGGACAGGGGGCTCCTACAATGAGCAGTTCTTC. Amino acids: CASSAGTGGSYNEQFF. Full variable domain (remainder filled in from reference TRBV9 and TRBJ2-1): DSGVTQTPKHLITATGQRVTLRCSPRSGDLSVYWYQQSLDQGLQFLIQYYNGEERAKGNILERFSAQQFPDLHSELNLSSLELGDSALYFCASSAGTGGSYNEQFFGPGTRLTVL.

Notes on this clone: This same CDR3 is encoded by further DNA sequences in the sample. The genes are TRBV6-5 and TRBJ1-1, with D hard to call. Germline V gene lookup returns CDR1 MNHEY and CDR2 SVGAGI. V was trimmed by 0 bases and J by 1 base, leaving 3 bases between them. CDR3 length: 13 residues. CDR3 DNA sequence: TGTGCCAGCAGTTACTCTAGGAACACTGAAGCTTTCTTT. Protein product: CASSYSRNTEAFF.

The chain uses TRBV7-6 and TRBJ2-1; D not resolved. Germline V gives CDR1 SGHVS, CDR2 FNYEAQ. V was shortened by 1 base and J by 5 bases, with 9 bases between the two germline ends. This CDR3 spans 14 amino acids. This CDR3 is CASSLGRPHNEQFF. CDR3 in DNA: TGTGCCAGCAGCTTAGGCAGGCCTCACAATGAGCAGTTCTTC.

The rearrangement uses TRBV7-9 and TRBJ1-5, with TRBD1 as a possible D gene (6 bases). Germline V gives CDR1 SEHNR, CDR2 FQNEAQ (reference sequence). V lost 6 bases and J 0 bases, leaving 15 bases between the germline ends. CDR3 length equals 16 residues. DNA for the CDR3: TGTGCCAGCAGTCGTACAGGGACATCTAGCAATCAGCCCCAGCATTTT. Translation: CASSRTGTSSNQPQHF.

The CDR3 loop is CASRGWTVSNQPQHF. The CDR3 DNA is TGTGCCAGCAGGGGGTGGACAGTTAGCAATCAGCCCCAGCATTTT. V gene TRBV6-5 combines with J gene TRBJ1-5, with D perhaps matching TRBD1 (6 bases). The CDR3 consists of 15 residues. The germline gives CDR1 MNHEY, CDR2 SVGAGI. V shed 6 bases and J shed 0 bases, with 12 bases lying between them.

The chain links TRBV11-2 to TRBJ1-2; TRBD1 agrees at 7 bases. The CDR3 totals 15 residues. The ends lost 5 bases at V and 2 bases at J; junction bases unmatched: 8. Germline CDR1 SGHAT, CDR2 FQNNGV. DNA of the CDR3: TGTGCCAGCAGCCCAACAGGGGTCGTAAACTATGGCTACACCTTC. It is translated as CASSPTGVVNYGYTF.

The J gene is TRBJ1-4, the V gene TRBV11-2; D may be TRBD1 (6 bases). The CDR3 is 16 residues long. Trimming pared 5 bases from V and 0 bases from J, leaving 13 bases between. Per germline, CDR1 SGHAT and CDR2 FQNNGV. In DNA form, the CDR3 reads TGTGCCAGCAGCGGACAGCTATTTGCAACTAATGAAAAACTGTTTTTT. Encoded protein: CASSGQLFATNEKLFF.

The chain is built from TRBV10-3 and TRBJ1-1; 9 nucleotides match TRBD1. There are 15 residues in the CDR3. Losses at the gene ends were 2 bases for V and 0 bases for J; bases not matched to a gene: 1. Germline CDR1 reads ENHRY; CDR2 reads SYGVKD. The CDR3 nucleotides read TGTGCCATCAGTGAGGGACAGGGGATGAACACTGAAGCTTTCTTT. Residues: CAISEGQGMNTEAFF.

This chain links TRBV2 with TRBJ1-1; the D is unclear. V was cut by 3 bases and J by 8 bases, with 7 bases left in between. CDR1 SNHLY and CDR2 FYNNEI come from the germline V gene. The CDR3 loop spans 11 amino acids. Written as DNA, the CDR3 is TGTGCCAGCAGTGAGAGATGGGAAGCTTTCTTT. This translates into CASSERWEAFF.

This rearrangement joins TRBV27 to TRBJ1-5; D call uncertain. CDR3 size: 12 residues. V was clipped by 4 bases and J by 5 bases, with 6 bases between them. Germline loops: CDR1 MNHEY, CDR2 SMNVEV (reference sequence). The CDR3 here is CASSCSYQPQHF. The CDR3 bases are TGTGCCAGCAGTTGTTCGTATCAGCCCCAGCATTTT.

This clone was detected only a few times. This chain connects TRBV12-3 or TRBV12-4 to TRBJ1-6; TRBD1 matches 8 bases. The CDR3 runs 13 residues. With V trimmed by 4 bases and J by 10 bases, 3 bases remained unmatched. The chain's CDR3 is CASSSRGLSPLHF. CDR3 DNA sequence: TGTGCCAGCAGTTCCAGGGGGCTGTCACCCCTCCACTTT.

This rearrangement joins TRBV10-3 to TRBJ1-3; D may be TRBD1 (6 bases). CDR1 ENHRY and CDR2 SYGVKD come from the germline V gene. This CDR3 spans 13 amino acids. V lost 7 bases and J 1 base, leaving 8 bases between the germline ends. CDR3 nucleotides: TGTGCCATCAACGGACAGTCTGGAAACACCATATATTTT. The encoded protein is CAINGQSGNTIYF.

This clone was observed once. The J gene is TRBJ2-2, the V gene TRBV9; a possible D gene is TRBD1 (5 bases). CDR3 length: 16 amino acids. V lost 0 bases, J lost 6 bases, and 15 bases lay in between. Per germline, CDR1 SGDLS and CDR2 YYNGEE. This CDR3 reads CASSVEPQGRAGELFF. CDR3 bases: TGTGCCAGCAGCGTAGAACCGCAGGGCCGTGCCGGGGAGCTGTTTTTT.

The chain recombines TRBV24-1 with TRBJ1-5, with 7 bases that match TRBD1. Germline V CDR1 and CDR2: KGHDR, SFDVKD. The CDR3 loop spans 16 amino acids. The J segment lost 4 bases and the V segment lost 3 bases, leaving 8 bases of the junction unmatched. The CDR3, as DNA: TGTGCCACCAGTGATGCAGGGACAGCTGATAATCAGCCCCAGCATTTT. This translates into CATSDAGTADNQPQHF.

In DNA form, the CDR3 reads TGTGCCAGCAGTGATGGGTCACAGGGGAGGTACGAGCAGTACTTC. It is translated as CASSDGSQGRYEQYF. This rearrangement joins TRBV2 to TRBJ2-7; D is perhaps TRBD1 (7 bases). The germline V gene has CDR1 SNHLY and CDR2 FYNNEI. The CDR3 extends over 15 amino acids. V was shortened by 3 bases and J by 4 bases, with 16 bases between the two germline ends.

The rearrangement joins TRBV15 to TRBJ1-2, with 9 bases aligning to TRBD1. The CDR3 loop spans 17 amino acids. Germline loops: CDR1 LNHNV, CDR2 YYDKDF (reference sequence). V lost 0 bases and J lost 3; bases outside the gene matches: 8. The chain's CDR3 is CATSRDQQGALDYGYTF. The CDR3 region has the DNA TGTGCCACCAGCAGAGATCAACAGGGGGCTTTAGACTATGGCTACACCTTC.

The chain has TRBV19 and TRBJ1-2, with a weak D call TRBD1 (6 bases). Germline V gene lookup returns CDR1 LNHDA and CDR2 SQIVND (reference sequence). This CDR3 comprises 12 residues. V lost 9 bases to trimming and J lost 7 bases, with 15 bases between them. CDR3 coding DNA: TGTGCCAGCGGACAGACCCTTTTTGGCTACACCTTC. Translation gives CASGQTLFGYTF.